This T cell receptor (beta chain) was profiled in a study of T cells after yellow fever vaccination. As regards this clonotype: Its target is unknown.

Generation of TCR cDNA used 5'RACE template switching (which added a universal primer site and UMIs). TCRdb fed the 5' RACE reads into MiXCR, producing one record per CDR3 protein. The sample records 200,000 or so distinct CDR3 sequences, more than 6.5% being singletons. V shed 2 bases and J 4 bases; nucleotides not matched to a gene: 7. Per the germline V gene, CDR1 is SEHNR and CDR2 is FQNEAQ (reference sequence). The CDR3 covers 17 residues. Findings of the study overall: Abundant clonotypes from the bulk population could get into FACS-sorted repertoires as contaminants. Reappearance after the booster was observed for most primary-vaccination clones (about 96% CD4, approximately 90% CD8). Overlap between CD4 and CD8 compartments was detected for a small share of clonotypes.

The specimen comprised CD4+ T cells sorted from PBMCs, sampled on the day of the yellow fever booster vaccination. V and J are TRBV7-9 and TRBJ2-5; 13 bases match TRBD2. This clonotype was obtained from a man aged 25-40 years who received the YFV17D yellow fever vaccine. This chain's CDR3 is CASSLLGTSGARETQYF. The DNA for the CDR3 is TGTGCCAGCAGCTTATTAGGGACTAGCGGGGCACGAGAGACCCAGTACTTC.